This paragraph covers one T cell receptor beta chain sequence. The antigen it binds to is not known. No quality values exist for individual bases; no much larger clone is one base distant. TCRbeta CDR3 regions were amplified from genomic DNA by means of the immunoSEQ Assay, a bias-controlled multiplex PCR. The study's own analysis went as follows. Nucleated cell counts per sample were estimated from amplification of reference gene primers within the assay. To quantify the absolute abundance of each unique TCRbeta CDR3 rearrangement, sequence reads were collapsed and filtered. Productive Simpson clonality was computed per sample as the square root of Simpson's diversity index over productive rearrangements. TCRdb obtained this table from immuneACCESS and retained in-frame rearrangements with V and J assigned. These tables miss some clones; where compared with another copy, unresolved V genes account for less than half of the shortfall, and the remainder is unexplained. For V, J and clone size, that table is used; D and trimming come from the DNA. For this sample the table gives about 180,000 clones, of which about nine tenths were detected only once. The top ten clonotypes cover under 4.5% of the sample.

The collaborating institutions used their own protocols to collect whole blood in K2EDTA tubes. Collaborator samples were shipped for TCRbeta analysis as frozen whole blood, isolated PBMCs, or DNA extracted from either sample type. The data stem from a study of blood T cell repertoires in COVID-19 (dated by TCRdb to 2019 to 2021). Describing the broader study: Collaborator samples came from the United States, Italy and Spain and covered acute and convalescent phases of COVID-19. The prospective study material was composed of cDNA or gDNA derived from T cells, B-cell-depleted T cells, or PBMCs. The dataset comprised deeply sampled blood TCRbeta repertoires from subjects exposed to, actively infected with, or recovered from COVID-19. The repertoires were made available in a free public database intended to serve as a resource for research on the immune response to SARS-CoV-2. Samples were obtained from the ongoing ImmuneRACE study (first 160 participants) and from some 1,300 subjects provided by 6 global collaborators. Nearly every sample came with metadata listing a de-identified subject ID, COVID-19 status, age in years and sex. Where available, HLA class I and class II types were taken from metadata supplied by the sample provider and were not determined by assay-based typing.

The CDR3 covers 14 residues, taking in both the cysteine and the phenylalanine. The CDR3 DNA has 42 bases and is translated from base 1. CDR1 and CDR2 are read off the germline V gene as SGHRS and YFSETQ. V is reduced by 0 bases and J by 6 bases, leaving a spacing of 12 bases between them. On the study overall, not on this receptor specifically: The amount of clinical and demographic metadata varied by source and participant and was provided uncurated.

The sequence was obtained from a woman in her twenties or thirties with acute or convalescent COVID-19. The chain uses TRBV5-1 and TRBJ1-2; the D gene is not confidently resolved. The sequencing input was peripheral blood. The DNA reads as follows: TGCGCCAGCAGCTTGGTAAACCTTCAGGATGGCTACACCTTC. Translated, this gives CASSLVNLQDGYTF.